This TCR beta chain was sequenced for a study of shared clonotypes between healthy human individuals. General study findings and limits: Generation probabilities of non-shared clonotypes were lower (relative to those shared by all four donors). There were few donors, and this limited the genetic and exposure-history diversity represented.

In the CD4+ fraction, cells were divided into CD45RA+ naive and CD45RA-negative memory subsets. Produced via immunoSEQ multiplex PCR; TCRdb's table is partial and in-frame only. The sample includes about 2.3 million clones, 92% of them seen just once. This clone is a singleton in its sample. What it recognizes is unknown. With 3 bases removed from V and 6 bases from J, the gap between germline ends came to 16 bases. Germline loops: CDR1 SGDLS, CDR2 YYNGEE. The CDR3 has 15 residues. Sequences were obtained from naive CD4+ T cells from PBMCs. Subset in this sample: CD45RA+ positively selected. This TCR came from a young man in good health. Some clones in this sample may be carry-over from other donors' samples. The chain combines TRBV9 with TRBJ2-1; a weak D match, TRBD2 (5 bases). This chain's CDR3 is CASSAIPGSRNEQFF. In DNA, the CDR3 is TGTGCCAGCAGCGCGATTCCGGGATCTCGCAATGAGCAGTTCTTC.